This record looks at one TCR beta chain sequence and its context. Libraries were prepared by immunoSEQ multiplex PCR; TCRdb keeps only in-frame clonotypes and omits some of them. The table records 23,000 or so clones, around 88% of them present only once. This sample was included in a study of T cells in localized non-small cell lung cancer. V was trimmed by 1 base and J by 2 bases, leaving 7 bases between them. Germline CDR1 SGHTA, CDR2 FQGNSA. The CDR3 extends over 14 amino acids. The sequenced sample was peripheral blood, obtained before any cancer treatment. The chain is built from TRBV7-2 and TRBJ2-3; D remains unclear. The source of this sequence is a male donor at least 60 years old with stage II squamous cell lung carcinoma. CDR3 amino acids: CASSLGSFTDTQYF. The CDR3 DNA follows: TGTGCCAGCAGCTTAGGATCCTTCACAGATACGCAGTATTTT.